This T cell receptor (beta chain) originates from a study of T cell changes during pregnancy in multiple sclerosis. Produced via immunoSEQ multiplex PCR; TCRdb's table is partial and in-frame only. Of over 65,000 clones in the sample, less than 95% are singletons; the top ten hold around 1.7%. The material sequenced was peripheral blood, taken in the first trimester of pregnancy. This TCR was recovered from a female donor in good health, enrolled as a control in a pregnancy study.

DNA for the CDR3: TGTGCCAGCAGCCCGCCGGGACAAGAAATCTATGGCTACACCTTC. This codes for CASSPPGQEIYGYTF. The rearrangement joins TRBV16 to TRBJ1-2, with D perhaps matching TRBD1 (6 bases). This CDR3 comprises 15 residues. The germline CDR1 and CDR2 sequences are KGHSY and FQNENV. The V end lost 4 bases, the J end lost 4 bases, and 16 bases lay between the germline ends. The whole variable domain, remainder taken from reference TRBV16 and TRBJ1-2, is GEEVAQTPKHLVRGEGQKAKLYCAPIKGHSYVFWYQQVLKNEFKFLISFQNENVFDETGMPKERFSAKCLPNSPCSLEIQATKLEDSAVYFCASSPPGQEIYGYTFGSGTRLTVV.